This T cell receptor beta chain was sequenced for a study of human T cells and chemical hapten exposure. Study-wide context: Per-sample variation in TCR yield stemmed mainly from small pooled library volume differences.

As the library was built, unique molecular identifiers were attached to individual cDNA molecules. In the source study's methods: Per sample, the median was around 100,000 TCRs, with values from 23,224 to 690,600. TCRdb re-called the reads through MiXCR, storing one row per CDR3 protein. In this record, the V and J calls reflect TCRdb's handling and not the investigators' own analysis. The sample includes about 120,000 distinct CDR3 sequences, over 7% of them seen just once. Total RNA was isolated from whole blood that had not been fractionated. The receptor's source is a human donor in good health. Some clones in this sample may be carry-over from other donors' samples. Sequencing used whole blood.

In DNA, the CDR3 is TGTGCCAGCAGCTCCTATGGAAACACCATATATTTT. Translation: CASSSYGNTIYF. This chain connects TRBV7-6 to TRBJ1-3; D remains ambiguous. V gave up 4 bases and J gave up 3 bases, with 4 bases separating them. Germline V lookup: CDR1 SGHVS, CDR2 FNYEAQ. This CDR3 region has 12 residues.